Following are 17 T cell receptor beta chains from one sample sequenced in a study of CD8 T cells in ankylosing spondylitis. One entry per CDR3 protein, called by TCRdb with MiXCR from the 5' RACE reads. Counted here are some 840,000 distinct CDR3 sequences, approximately 12% occurring once; the ten biggest clones make up 0.51%. What these receptors recognize is not known. Study-level points and caveats: What seemed typical of ankylosing spondylitis blood was a TCR beta motif built from roughly eight highly homologous variants.

Sequenced material: blood, either unsorted or a sorted T cell fraction (not recorded which). The receptors were gathered from a male donor with ankylosing spondylitis.

This clonotype has just a few counts. J is TRBJ2-7 and V is TRBV6-5; 8 bases agree with TRBD2. In germline, CDR1 is MNHEY, CDR2 SVGAGI. The V gene end was trimmed by 2 bases and the J gene end by 3 bases; junction bases not matched to a gene: 6. The CDR3 sequence is 15 residues long. CDR3: CASSYVAGGGYEQYF. The CDR3 DNA follows: TGTGCCAGCAGTTACGTGGCGGGAGGAGGCTACGAGCAGTACTTC.

The genes are TRBV6-5 and TRBJ2-5; 9 nucleotides line up with TRBD2. The V and J ends lost 0 bases and 5 bases, in that order; junction bases with no gene match: 10. Germline V gives CDR1 MNHEY, CDR2 SVGAGI. The CDR3 has 17 residues. Here the CDR3 DNA reads TGTGCCAGCAGTTACTCGAATAGGCGGGGGGGCAAGGAGACCCAGTACTTC. It codes for CASSYSNRRGGKETQYF.

The table lists this clonotype with a few counts. CDR3 region: CASSRDQQGIYEQYF. The CDR3 DNA reads as TGTGCCAGCAGCCGGGATCAACAGGGAATCTACGAGCAGTACTTC. The J gene is TRBJ2-7, the V gene TRBV4-2; a weak D match, TRBD1 (6 bases). Germline lookup yields CDR1 LGHNA and CDR2 YNFKEQ. The germline V and J ends were trimmed by 4 bases and 3 bases, with 16 bases remaining between them. The CDR3 totals 15 residues.

This clonotype has just a few counts. The J gene is TRBJ2-1, the V gene TRBV11-3, with 13 bases matching TRBD2. Looked up from germline, CDR1 is SGHNT and CDR2 is YENEEA. The V and J ends lost 3 bases and 10 bases, in that order; junction bases with no gene match: 6. The CDR3 runs 15 residues. CDR3 residues: CASSLGLAGSWEQFF. The CDR3 DNA sequence: TGTGCCAGCAGCTTGGGACTAGCGGGATCCTGGGAGCAGTTCTTC.

As concerns this clonotype: Since the CDR3 does not end with the conserved phenylalanine or tryptophan, this likely comes from a read error. This chain connects TRBV12-3 or TRBV12-4 to TRBJ2-3; 10 positions agree with TRBD2. The CDR3 sequence is 14 residues long. Trimming cost V 4 bases and J 8 bases; bases outside gene matches: 6. The CDR3 is CASSSPGLAATQYL. For the CDR3, the DNA is TGTGCCAGCAGTTCTCCAGGACTAGCGGCTACGCAGTATCTT.

This clonotype showed up many times. The junction departs from germline at one end; a sequencing error may be responsible. The V and J genes are TRBV5-1 and TRBJ2-3; maybe TRBD2 (6 bases). This CDR3 contains 13 residues. Germline loops: CDR1 SGHRS, CDR2 YFSETQ. CDR3 residues: CASSLAGTDTQYF. CDR3 coding DNA: TGTGCCAGCAGCTTAGCGGGCACAGATACGCAGTATTTT.

Many counts were recorded for this clonotype. V usage is TRBV20-1 and J usage is TRBJ1-5, with a tentative D call TRBD1 (5 bases). CDR3 size: 12 residues. V lost 4 bases, J lost 4 bases, and 8 bases lay in between. Germline CDR1 reads DFQATT; CDR2 reads SNEGSKA (reference sequence). CDR3: CSATRGNQPQHF. As DNA, the CDR3 is TGCAGTGCTACTCGGGGGAATCAGCCCCAGCATTTT.

In this sample, this clonotype turned up many times. The junction departs from the called germline gene at one end, perhaps through a read error. V gene TRBV7-2 combines with J gene TRBJ2-5; D unresolved. CDR3 size: 14 residues. Germline values: CDR1 SGHTA, CDR2 FQGNSA. CDR3 nucleotides: TGTGCCAGCAGTTTAGTCCGGGTGCAAGAGACCCAGTACTTC. Translated: CASSLVRVQETQYF.

The chain employs TRBV6-5 and TRBJ2-4; D not certain. V was trimmed by 4 bases and J by 7 bases, leaving 17 bases between them. Germline V gene sequence: CDR1 MNHEY, CDR2 SVGAGI. The CDR3 contains 15 residues. The CDR3 nucleotides read TGTGCCAGCAGTTTAACCATTTCAACGGGCAACATTCAGTACTTC. It yields the protein CASSLTISTGNIQYF.

This clonotype showed up just a few times. This chain links TRBV5-1 with TRBJ2-2, with no clear D. V was cut by 1 base and J by 0 bases, with 7 bases left in between. CDR3 length: 15 amino acids. Germline assignment: CDR1 SGHRS and CDR2 YFSETQ. CDR3 DNA: TGCGCCAGCAGCTTGCGGCACGCGAACACCGGGGAGCTGTTTTTT. Its protein product is CASSLRHANTGELFF.

A few counts support this clonotype. CDR3 nucleotides: TGTGCCAGCAGCTATCGACCCGGGACTTTCCAAGAGACCCAGTACTTC. Translated: CASSYRPGTFQETQYF. The V call is TRBV7-2, the J call TRBJ2-5; maybe TRBD2 (6 bases). V was clipped by 4 bases and J by 1 base, with 16 bases between them. CDR3 length: 16 amino acids. Per the germline V gene, CDR1 is SGHTA and CDR2 is FQGNSA.

This clonotype was counted a few times. The chain is built from TRBV10-3 and TRBJ2-1; TRBD2 aligns across 11 bases. With V trimmed by 4 bases and J by 8 bases, 4 bases remained unmatched. The CDR3 sequence is 14 residues long. Germline V CDR1 and CDR2: ENHRY, SYGVKD. CDR3 sequence reads: CAISGLAGSYEQFF. The CDR3 coding sequence is TGTGCCATCAGTGGACTAGCGGGATCCTATGAGCAGTTCTTC.

In this sample, this clonotype turned up many times. This chain connects TRBV5-1 to TRBJ2-3, with 9 bases matching TRBD1. CDR1 is SGHRS, CDR2 YFSETQ, per germline. This CDR3 is 16 amino acids long. After removal of 4 bases from V and 4 bases from J, the junction contained 10 bases not matched to a gene. DNA for the CDR3: TGCGCCAGCAGCCCGGATGGGACAGGGTACGCAGATACGCAGTATTTT. Its translation is CASSPDGTGYADTQYF.

This clonotype has only a few counts. V is TRBV9 and J is TRBJ2-1; 8 nucleotides line up with TRBD2. CDR1 and CDR2 from the germline V gene are SGDLS and YYNGEE. This CDR3 comprises 16 residues. J lost 7 bases, V lost 1 base, and 10 bases had no gene match. CDR3 DNA sequence: TGTGCCAGCAGCGTATGGAGCGGGAGTTCCTGGAATGAGCAGTTCTTC. Protein: CASSVWSGSSWNEQFF.

The chain combines TRBV19 with TRBJ2-3; TRBD2 agrees at 7 bases. This CDR3 comprises 14 residues. Germline CDR1 LNHDA, CDR2 SQIVND (reference sequence). V was pared by 10 bases and J by 2 bases, with 9 bases of the junction left unmatched. CDR3 bases: TGTGCCACCTCCCTAGCGGACTCCACAGATACGCAGTATTTT. Its translation is CATSLADSTDTQYF.

This clonotype was seen only a few times. The V gene is TRBV29-1, the J gene TRBJ1-5, with D possibly matching TRBD1 (5 bases). The CDR3 length is 14 residues. Trimming pared 6 bases from V and 3 bases from J, leaving 15 bases between. Germline V gene sequence: CDR1 SQVTM, CDR2 ANQGSEA. CDR3 amino acids: CSVHRDGLNQPQHF. CDR3 DNA sequence: TGCAGCGTGCACCGGGACGGACTCAATCAGCCCCAGCATTTT.

This clonotype was counted only a few times. The chain links TRBV29-1 to TRBJ2-7; D remains ambiguous. The V gene lost 4 bases and the J gene lost 3 bases, with 16 bases spanning the gap. The CDR3 has 14 residues. Germline loops: CDR1 SQVTM, CDR2 ANQGSEA. The CDR3 bases are TGCAGCGTTGCTCTGCGGCGGAACGACTACGAGCAGTACTTC. It encodes CSVALRRNDYEQYF.